The 27 T cell receptor beta chains reported below all come from one sample, sequenced in a study of blood T cell repertoires in COVID-19. Measured with immunoSEQ multiplex PCR; TCRdb has only the in-frame clones, and not every one. Of approximately 100,000 clones listed, over 85% are singletons. Source material: peripheral blood. These receptors all come from a man in his 70s with acute or convalescent COVID-19.

This clone is a singleton in its sample. J is TRBJ2-7 and V is TRBV11-3; no clear D gene. V lost 5 bases and J 1 base, leaving 12 bases between the germline ends. Germline CDR1 SGHNT, CDR2 YENEEA. The CDR3 spans 14 residues. The CDR3 nucleotides are TGTGCCAGCAGCCCGGCGGAATTTTCCTACGAGCAGTACTTC. This gives the protein CASSPAEFSYEQYF. The full variable domain, rest sourced from reference TRBV11-3 and TRBJ2-7, is EAGVVQSPRYKIIEKKQPVAFWCNPISGHNTLYWYLQNLGQGPELLIRYENEEAVDDSQLPKDRFSAERLKGVDSTLKIQPAELGDSAVYLCASSPAEFSYEQYFGPGTRLTVT.

CDR3 DNA sequence: TGTGCCAGCAGTGACCCGGGACAGCCAGGAAACACCATATATTTT. Translated: CASSDPGQPGNTIYF. V and J are TRBV25-1 and TRBJ1-3; 7 bases are a match to TRBD1. V gave up 3 bases and J gave up 4 bases; unmatched junction bases: 6. This CDR3 has 15 residues. Germline V gene lookup returns CDR1 MGHDK and CDR2 SYGVNS.

The chain uses TRBV9 and TRBJ1-5, with D possibly matching TRBD1 (6 bases). This CDR3 is built from 16 residues. Trimming cost V 0 bases and J 2 bases, with 12 bases left between them. Germline assignment: CDR1 SGDLS and CDR2 YYNGEE. The CDR3 DNA sequence: TGTGCCAGCAGCGTAGGAAGGGGGGGTGGCAATCAGCCCCAGCATTTT. As protein: CASSVGRGGGNQPQHF.

The chain uses TRBV27 and TRBJ1-6, with TRBD1 matching over 9 bases. The CDR3 totals 13 residues. Per the germline V gene, CDR1 is MNHEY and CDR2 is SMNVEV (reference sequence). V was clipped by 10 bases and J by 8 bases; unmatched bases: 6. This chain's CDR3 is CATVDRGDSPLHF. The CDR3 DNA reads as TGTGCCACCGTGGACAGGGGTGATTCACCCCTCCACTTT.

This chain uses TRBV1 with TRBJ2-5; whether TRBD2, the table's D call, matches the DNA was not checked. TRBV1 is a pseudogene segment. The CDR3 sequence is 17 residues long. The DNA for the CDR3 is TGCACCAGCAGCCAGCGATCTAGCGGGGGGTTCGGGGAGACCCAGTACTTC. Translated, it gives CTSSQRSSGGFGETQYF.

The V and J genes are TRBV6-5 and TRBJ1-4; the match to TRBD1 covers 9 bases. CDR3 length: 15 residues. Trimming cost V 4 bases and J 2 bases; bases outside gene matches: 2. Germline lookup yields CDR1 MNHEY and CDR2 SVGAGI. This chain's CDR3 is CASSSQGATNEKLFF. The CDR3 DNA reads as TGTGCCAGCAGTTCACAGGGGGCGACTAATGAAAAACTGTTTTTT.

The V call is TRBV11-2, the J call TRBJ2-2, with D possibly being TRBD1 (7 bases). This CDR3 spans 14 amino acids. Germline CDR1 and CDR2: SGHAT and FQNNGV. The V and J ends lost 7 bases and 4 bases respectively, with 13 bases between them. In DNA form, the CDR3 reads TGTGCCAGCACCCCAGGGGGGCGCACCGGGGAGCTGTTTTTT. This translates into CASTPGGRTGELFF. The full variable domain, completed using reference TRBV11-2 and TRBJ2-2, is EAGVAQSPRYKIIEKRQSVAFWCNPISGHATLYWYQQILGQGPKLLIQFQNNGVVDDSQLPKDRFSAERLKGVDSTLKIQPAKLEDSAVYLCASTPGGRTGELFFGEGSRLTVL.

This clone appeared a single time. The CDR3 DNA reads as TGCGCCAGACGTAGGGGGCTGAACACTGAAGCTTTCTTT. This codes for CARRRGLNTEAFF. V and J are TRBV10-1 and TRBJ1-1; 7 bases are a match to TRBD1. In germline, CDR1 is WNHNN, CDR2 SYGVQD (reference sequence). This CDR3 has 13 residues. The V and J ends lost 9 bases and 0 bases, in that order; junction bases with no gene match: 4.

V usage is TRBV5-1 and J usage is TRBJ2-1; 8 bases match TRBD2. The CDR3 is made up of 17 amino acids. Germline V gene lookup returns CDR1 SGHRS and CDR2 YFSETQ. V trimming: 0 bases; J trimming: 0 bases; junction bases outside the gene matches: 5. The CDR3 loop is CASSLGLAGNSYNEQFF. The CDR3 coding sequence is TGCGCCAGCAGCTTGGGGTTAGCGGGGAACTCCTACAATGAGCAGTTCTTC.

The rearrangement uses TRBV13 and TRBJ2-2; TRBD1 aligns across 8 bases. Germline loops: CDR1 PRHDT, CDR2 FYEKMQ (reference sequence). There are 14 residues in the CDR3. V shed 5 bases, J shed 6 bases, and the junction held 5 bases outside the gene matches. Here the CDR3 DNA reads TGTGCCAGCAGCCTCGACAGGGGATCCGGGGAGCTGTTTTTT. Its translation: CASSLDRGSGELFF.

The V and J genes are TRBV2 and TRBJ1-4, with 8 nucleotides matching TRBD1. CDR1 is SNHLY and CDR2 is FYNNEI in the germline V gene. The trim removed 5 bases at V and 8 bases at J, leaving 10 bases unmatched. The CDR3 runs 15 residues. CDR3 coding DNA: TGTGCCAGCAGTATGACCGGACAGGGAGGGGAAAAACTGTTTTTT. Translated, it gives CASSMTGQGGEKLFF.

The rearrangement links TRBV15 to TRBJ2-3; 8 bases are a match to TRBD2. The CDR3 extends over 13 amino acids. Germline CDR1 is LNHNV and CDR2 is YYDKDF (reference sequence). V lost 8 bases and J lost 3; bases outside the gene matches: 4. The CDR3 protein is CATVGLGTDTQYF. CDR3 DNA sequence: TGTGCCACCGTGGGACTAGGTACAGATACGCAGTATTTT.

This rearrangement joins TRBV5-6 to TRBJ2-1; no clear D. Germline V CDR1 and CDR2: SGHDT, YYEEEE. The length of the CDR3 is 12 residues. V gave up 2 bases and J gave up 11 bases, with 11 bases separating them. The CDR3 region has the DNA TGTGCCAGCAGCTTCTCCGCGTATCAGCAGTTCTTC. Encoded protein: CASSFSAYQQFF.

The chain employs TRBV13 and TRBJ1-4, with 12 bases identical to TRBD1. Germline CDR1 and CDR2: PRHDT and FYEKMQ (reference sequence). The CDR3 has 16 residues. Trimming removed 3 bases from V and 8 bases from J; junction bases left unmatched: 7. CDR3 sequence: CASSLGTGGGGEKLFF. The DNA for the CDR3 is TGTGCCAGCAGCTTGGGGACAGGGGGCGGTGGGGAAAAACTGTTTTTT.

This clone showed up just once. V usage is TRBV28 and J usage is TRBJ2-7, with TRBD1 matching over 9 bases. The V and J ends lost 3 bases and 4 bases, in that order; junction bases with no gene match: 4. This CDR3 is built from 14 residues. Germline V gene data show CDR1 as MDHEN and CDR2 as SYDVKM. The DNA of the CDR3 is TGTGCCAGCAGTTTCCCACAGGGGGCTTACGAGCAGTACTTC. This encodes CASSFPQGAYEQYF.

This chain links TRBV4-1 with TRBJ1-6; no clear D. The V end lost 0 bases, the J end lost 7 bases, and 16 bases lay between the germline ends. Looked up from germline, CDR1 is MGHRA and CDR2 is YSYEKL. This CDR3 has 17 residues. The CDR3 nucleotides read TGCGCCAGCAGCCAAGATCATGACACCGACCGGAATTCACCCCTCCACTTT. This translates into CASSQDHDTDRNSPLHF.

This sequence joins TRBV27 and TRBJ1-5, with a weak D call TRBD1 (6 bases). The CDR3 spans 12 residues. CDR1 and CDR2 from the germline V gene are MNHEY and SMNVEV (reference sequence). Trimming shortened V by 5 bases and J by 6 bases, and 8 bases separated the two germline ends. The CDR3 region has the DNA TGTGCCAGCAGTCTCAGGGGTCAGCCCCAGCATTTT. This gives the protein CASSLRGQPQHF.

The gene calls are TRBV11-2 and TRBJ2-3, with D perhaps TRBD2 (6 bases). The CDR3 runs to 16 residues. Looked up from germline, CDR1 is SGHAT and CDR2 is FQNNGV. The V gene lost 3 bases and the J gene lost 2 bases, with 15 bases spanning the gap. The CDR3 reads CASSFMPGLYTDTQYF. The CDR3 region has the DNA TGTGCCAGCAGCTTTATGCCGGGACTCTACACAGATACGCAGTATTTT.

The chain recombines TRBV5-4 with TRBJ2-1; D perhaps matches TRBD2 (5 bases). The CDR3 extends over 16 amino acids. The germline V and J ends were trimmed by 4 bases and 4 bases, with 18 bases remaining between them. CDR1 SGHNT and CDR2 YYREEE come from the germline V gene (reference sequence). This chain's CDR3 is CASSPTRASLYNEQFF. CDR3 nucleotides: TGTGCCAGCAGCCCCACGAGGGCAAGTTTGTACAATGAGCAGTTCTTC.

The CDR3 nucleotides are TGTGCCAGCACCACAGCGGGAGAGTATTACAATGAGCAGTTCTTC. Its protein product is CASTTAGEYYNEQFF. The chain is built from TRBV27 and TRBJ2-1, with 8 bases aligning to TRBD2. With 7 bases clipped from V and 4 bases from J, the junction kept 9 bases outside the gene matches. The CDR3 length is 15 residues. The germline CDR1 and CDR2 sequences are MNHEY and SMNVEV (reference sequence).

The chain employs TRBV6-5 and TRBJ2-7; 10 bases agree with TRBD2. The CDR3 totals 15 residues. Losses at the gene ends were 6 bases for V and 3 bases for J; bases not matched to a gene: 8. The V gene's germline CDR1 is MNHEY and CDR2 SVGAGI. The CDR3 nucleotides read TGTGCCAGCAGGAGAGGGACTAGCGATTTCTACGAGCAGTACTTC. Translated, it gives CASRRGTSDFYEQYF.

The V gene is TRBV19, the J gene TRBJ2-7; 7 bases are shared with TRBD1. CDR1 LNHDA and CDR2 SQIVND come from the germline V gene (reference sequence). V lost 9 bases and J lost 7; bases outside the gene matches: 21. CDR3 length equals 16 residues. The CDR3 nucleotides read TGTGCCAGCAATTCCAGGACCGGGACAGACCCTTGGGAGCAGTACTTC. This sequence encodes CASNSRTGTDPWEQYF. The full variable domain, rest sourced from reference TRBV19 and TRBJ2-7, is DGGITQSPKYLFRKEGQNVTLSCEQNLNHDAMYWYRQDPGQGLRLIYYSQIVNDFQKGDIAEGYSVSREKKESFPLTVTSAQKNPTAFYLCASNSRTGTDPWEQYFGPGTRLTVT.

This clone was observed once. This chain joins TRBV7-6 and TRBJ1-6; 8 bases line up with TRBD1. This CDR3 comprises 16 residues. Trimming at V came to 5 bases and at J to 5 bases, leaving 8 bases not matched to a gene. CDR1 and CDR2 from the germline V gene are SGHVS and FNYEAQ. The CDR3 protein is CASSLTGTGNNSPLHF. CDR3 sequence (DNA): TGTGCCAGCAGCCTTACCGGGACAGGAAATAATTCACCCCTCCACTTT.

V and J are TRBV11-2 and TRBJ1-2, with D maybe TRBD1 (6 bases). CDR1 and CDR2 (germline): SGHAT, FQNNGV. There are 13 residues in the CDR3. V lost 4 bases, J lost 1 base, and 7 bases lay in between. CDR3 in amino acids: CASSSRGNYGYTF. The CDR3 DNA reads TGTGCCAGCAGCTCCAGGGGTAACTATGGCTACACCTTC.

The rearrangement uses TRBV11-2 and TRBJ2-1, with 8 bases lining up with TRBD2. In germline, CDR1 is SGHAT, CDR2 FQNNGV. The CDR3 extends over 15 amino acids. V dropped 2 bases and J dropped 5; count of bases not matched to a gene: 5. CDR3 protein: CASSLISGIDNEQFF. CDR3 DNA sequence: TGTGCCAGCAGCTTAATTAGCGGGATCGACAATGAGCAGTTCTTC.

V gene TRBV7-2 combines with J gene TRBJ1-6; possibly TRBD1 for D (5 bases). This CDR3 region has 16 residues. Per the germline V gene, CDR1 is SGHTA and CDR2 is FQGNSA. Trimming stripped 1 base from V and 4 bases from J, with 11 bases between. The CDR3 sequence is CASSLVGGKYNSPLHF. The DNA for the CDR3 is TGTGCCAGCAGCTTAGTTGGGGGGAAGTATAATTCACCCCTCCACTTT.

This chain joins TRBV7-8 and TRBJ1-1, with 8 bases aligning to TRBD1. CDR1 is SGHVS and CDR2 is FQNEAQ in the germline V gene. The CDR3 contains 15 residues. V was clipped by 5 bases and J by 0 bases; unmatched bases: 5. The CDR3 sequence is CASSPRDRMNTEAFF. The DNA of the CDR3 is TGTGCCAGCAGCCCCCGGGACAGGATGAACACTGAAGCTTTCTTT.